This T cell receptor (beta chain) was obtained from a study of blood T cell repertoires in COVID-19. For the study at large: The United States, Italy and Spain supplied acute and convalescent COVID-19 samples. PBMCs, B-cell-depleted T cells, or T cells provided the cDNA or gDNA that made up the material.

CDR3 length: 13 residues. Germline values: CDR1 SGHTA, CDR2 FQGNSA. V was cut by 6 bases and J by 4 bases, with 12 bases left in between. Original handling: From reference gene primer amplification, estimates of nucleated cell counts were derived. Some clones are missing from TCRdb's copy, which holds only in-frame ones; the method was immunoSEQ multiplex PCR. That table is the source of V, J and clone size, and D and trimming were worked out from the DNA. The sample includes 390,000 or so clones, 85% to 90% of them seen just once. This chain joins TRBV7-2 and TRBJ1-1; D is possibly TRBD1 (6 bases). The receptor was derived from a young man with active or convalescent COVID-19. The specimen sequenced was peripheral blood. The CDR3 is CASRGAWTTEAFF. The CDR3 DNA sequence: TGTGCCAGCAGGGGGGCTTGGACCACTGAAGCTTTCTTT.